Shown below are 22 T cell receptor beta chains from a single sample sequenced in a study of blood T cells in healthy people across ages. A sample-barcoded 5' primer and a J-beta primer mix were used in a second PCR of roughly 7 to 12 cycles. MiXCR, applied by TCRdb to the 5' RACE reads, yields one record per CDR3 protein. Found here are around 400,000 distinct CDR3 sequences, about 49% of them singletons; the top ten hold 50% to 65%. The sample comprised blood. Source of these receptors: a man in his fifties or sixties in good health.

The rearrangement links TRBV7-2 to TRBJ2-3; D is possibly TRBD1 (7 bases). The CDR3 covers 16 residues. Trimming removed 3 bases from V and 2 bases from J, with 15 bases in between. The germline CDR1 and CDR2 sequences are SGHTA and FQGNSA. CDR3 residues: CASSFQGGTPTDTQYF. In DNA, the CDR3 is TGTGCCAGCAGCTTTCAGGGGGGAACCCCCACAGATACGCAGTATTTT.

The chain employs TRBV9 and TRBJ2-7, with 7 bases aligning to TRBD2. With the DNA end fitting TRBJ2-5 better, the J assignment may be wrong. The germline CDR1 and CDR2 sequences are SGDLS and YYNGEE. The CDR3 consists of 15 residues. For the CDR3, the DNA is TGTGCCAGCAGCACCGCTATAGACGGGAGGGAGACCCAGTACTTC. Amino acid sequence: CASSTAIDGRETQYF.

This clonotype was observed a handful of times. DNA of the CDR3: TGTGCCAGCAGTGAAACCCAGGGGACGTTAGCCAAAAACATTCAGTACTTC. Its translation: CASSETQGTLAKNIQYF. This rearrangement joins TRBV25-1 to TRBJ2-4; a possible D gene is TRBD1 (6 bases). Between the trimmed V and J ends, which lost 2 bases and 0 bases, there was a span of 14 bases. CDR3 length: 17 amino acids. Germline V gives CDR1 MGHDK, CDR2 SYGVNS.

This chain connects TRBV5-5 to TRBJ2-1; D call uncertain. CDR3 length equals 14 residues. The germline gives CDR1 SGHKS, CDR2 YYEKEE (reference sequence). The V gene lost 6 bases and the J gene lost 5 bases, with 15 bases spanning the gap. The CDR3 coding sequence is TGTGCCAGCAAACCCGAGATAGCCAACAATGAGCAGTTCTTC. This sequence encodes CASKPEIANNEQFF.

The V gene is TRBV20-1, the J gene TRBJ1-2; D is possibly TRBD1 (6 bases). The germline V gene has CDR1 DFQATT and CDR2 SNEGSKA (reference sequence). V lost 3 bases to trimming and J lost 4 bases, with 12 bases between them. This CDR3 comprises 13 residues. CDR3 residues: CSASGGRGYGYTF. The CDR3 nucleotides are TGCAGTGCTAGTGGGGGGCGAGGCTATGGCTACACCTTC.

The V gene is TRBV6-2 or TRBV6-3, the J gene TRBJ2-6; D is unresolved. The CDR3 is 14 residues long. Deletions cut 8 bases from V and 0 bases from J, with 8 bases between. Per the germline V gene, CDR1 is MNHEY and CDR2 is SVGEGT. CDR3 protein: CASRMVSGANVLTF. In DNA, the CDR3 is TGTGCCAGCCGTATGGTCTCTGGGGCCAACGTCCTGACTTTC.

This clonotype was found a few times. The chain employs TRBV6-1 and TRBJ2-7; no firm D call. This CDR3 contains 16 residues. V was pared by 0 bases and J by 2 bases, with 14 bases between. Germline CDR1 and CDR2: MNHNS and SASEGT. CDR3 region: CASSEASGRHPYEQYF. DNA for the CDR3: TGTGCCAGCAGTGAAGCGTCAGGTCGCCATCCCTACGAGCAGTACTTC.

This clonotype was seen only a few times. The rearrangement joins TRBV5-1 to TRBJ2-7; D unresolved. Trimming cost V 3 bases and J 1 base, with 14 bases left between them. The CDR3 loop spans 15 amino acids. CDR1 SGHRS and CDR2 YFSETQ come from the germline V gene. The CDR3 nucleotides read TGCGCCAGCAGCTACGGACCAAGTAGATCCTACGAGCAGTACTTC. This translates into CASSYGPSRSYEQYF.

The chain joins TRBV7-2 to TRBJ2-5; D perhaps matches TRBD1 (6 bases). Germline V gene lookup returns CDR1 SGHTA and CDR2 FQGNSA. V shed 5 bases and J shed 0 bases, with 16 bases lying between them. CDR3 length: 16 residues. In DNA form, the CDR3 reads TGTGCCAGCAGCCTGGGGGCGGTAAAGTACCAAGAGACCCAGTACTTC. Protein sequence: CASSLGAVKYQETQYF.

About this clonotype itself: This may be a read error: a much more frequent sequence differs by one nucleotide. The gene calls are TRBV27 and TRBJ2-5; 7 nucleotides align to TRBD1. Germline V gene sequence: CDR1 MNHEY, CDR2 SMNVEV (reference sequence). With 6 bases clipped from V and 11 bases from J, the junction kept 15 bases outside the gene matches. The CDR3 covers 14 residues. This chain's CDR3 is CASRLDRATEEQYF. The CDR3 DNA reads TGTGCCAGCAGACTCGACAGGGCTACAGAAGAGCAGTACTTC.

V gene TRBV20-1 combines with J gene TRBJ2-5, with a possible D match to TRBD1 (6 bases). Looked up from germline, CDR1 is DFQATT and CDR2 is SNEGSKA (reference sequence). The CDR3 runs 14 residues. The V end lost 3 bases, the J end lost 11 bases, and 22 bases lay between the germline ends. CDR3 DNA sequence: TGCAGTGCTAGTAGTGGGGACACCTACAATGAGCAGTACTTC. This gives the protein CSASSGDTYNEQYF.

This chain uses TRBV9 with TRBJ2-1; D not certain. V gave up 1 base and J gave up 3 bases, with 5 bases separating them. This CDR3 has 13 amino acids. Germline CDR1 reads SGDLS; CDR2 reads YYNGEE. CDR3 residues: CASSVYDYNEQFF. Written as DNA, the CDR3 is TGTGCCAGCAGCGTATACGACTACAATGAGCAGTTCTTC. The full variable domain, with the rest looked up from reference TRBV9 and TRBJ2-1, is DSGVTQTPKHLITATGQRVTLRCSPRSGDLSVYWYQQSLDQGLQFLIQYYNGEERAKGNILERFSAQQFPDLHSELNLSSLELGDSALYFCASSVYDYNEQFFGPGTRLTVL.

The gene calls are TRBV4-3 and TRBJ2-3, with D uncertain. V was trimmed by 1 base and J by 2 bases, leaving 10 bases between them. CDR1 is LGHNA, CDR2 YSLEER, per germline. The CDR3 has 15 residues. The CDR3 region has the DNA TGCGCCAGCAGCCAAGGCCAAGGACCCACAGATACGCAGTATTTT. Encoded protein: CASSQGQGPTDTQYF.

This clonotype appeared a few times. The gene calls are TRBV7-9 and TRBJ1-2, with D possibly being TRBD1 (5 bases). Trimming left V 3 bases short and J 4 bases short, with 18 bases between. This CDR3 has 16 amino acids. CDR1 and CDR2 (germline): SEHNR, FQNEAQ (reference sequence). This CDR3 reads CASSFGSTGGGYGYTF. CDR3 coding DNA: TGTGCCAGCAGCTTTGGCTCCACGGGGGGAGGCTATGGCTACACCTTC.

The CDR3 coding sequence is TGTGCCAGCAGCTATACTAGCGTCTACGAGCAGTACTTC. Its translation is CASSYTSVYEQYF. J is TRBJ2-5 and V is TRBV7-2; 7 bases line up with TRBD2. Judging by the DNA end, TRBJ2-7 fits better; the J call may be wrong. The germline V gene has CDR1 SGHTA and CDR2 FQGNSA. This CDR3 region has 13 residues.

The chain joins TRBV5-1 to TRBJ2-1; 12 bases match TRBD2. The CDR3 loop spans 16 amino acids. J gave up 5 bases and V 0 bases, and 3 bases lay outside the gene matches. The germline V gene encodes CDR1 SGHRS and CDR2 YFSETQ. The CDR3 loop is CASSLGLAGADNEQFF. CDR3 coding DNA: TGCGCCAGCAGCTTGGGACTAGCGGGGGCGGACAATGAGCAGTTCTTC.

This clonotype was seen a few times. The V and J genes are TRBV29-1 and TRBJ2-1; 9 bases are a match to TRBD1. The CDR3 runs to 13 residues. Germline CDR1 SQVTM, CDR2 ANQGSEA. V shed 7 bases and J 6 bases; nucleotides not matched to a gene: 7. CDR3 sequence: CSGRRDRANEQFF. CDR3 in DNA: TGCAGCGGACGCCGGGACAGGGCCAATGAGCAGTTCTTC.

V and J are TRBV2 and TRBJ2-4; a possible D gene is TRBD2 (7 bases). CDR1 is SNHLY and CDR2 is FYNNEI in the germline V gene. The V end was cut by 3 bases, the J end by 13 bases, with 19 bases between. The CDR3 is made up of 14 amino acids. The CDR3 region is CASSDVSGAREQYF. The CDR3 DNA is TGTGCCAGCAGTGACGTCTCGGGGGCGCGGGAGCAGTACTTC.

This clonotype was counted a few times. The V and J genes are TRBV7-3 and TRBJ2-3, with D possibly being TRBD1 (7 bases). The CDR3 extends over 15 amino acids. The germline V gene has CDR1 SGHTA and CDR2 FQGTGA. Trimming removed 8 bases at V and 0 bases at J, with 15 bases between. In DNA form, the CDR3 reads TGTGCCAGCGGAATTCAGGGGGGCAGCACAGATACGCAGTATTTT. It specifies CASGIQGGSTDTQYF.

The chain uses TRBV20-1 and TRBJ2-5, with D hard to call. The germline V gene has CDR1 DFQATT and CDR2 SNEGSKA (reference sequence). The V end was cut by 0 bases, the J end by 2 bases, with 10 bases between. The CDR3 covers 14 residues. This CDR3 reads CSARDVQQQETQYF. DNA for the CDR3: TGCAGTGCTAGAGATGTCCAGCAACAAGAGACCCAGTACTTC.

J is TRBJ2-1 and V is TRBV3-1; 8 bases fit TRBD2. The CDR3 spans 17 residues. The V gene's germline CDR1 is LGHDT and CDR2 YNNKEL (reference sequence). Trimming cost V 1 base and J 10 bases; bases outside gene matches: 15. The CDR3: CASSQGPGGPSIREQFF. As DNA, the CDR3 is TGTGCCAGCAGCCAAGGCCCGGGGGGGCCTTCAATTAGGGAGCAGTTCTTC.

In DNA, the CDR3 is TGCAGCGTTCCCCCCGGGAGGGCGAACACTGAAGCTTTCTTT. Amino acids: CSVPPGRANTEAFF. This chain joins TRBV29-1 and TRBJ1-1; D not certain. There are 14 residues in the CDR3. V lost 5 bases and J 1 base, leaving 14 bases between the germline ends. Germline lookup yields CDR1 SQVTM and CDR2 ANQGSEA.